This T cell receptor beta chain was retrieved from a study of shared clonotypes between healthy human individuals (TCRdb year 2020). Study-wide context: The cohort included a few men and a couple of women between 18 and 49 years of age. To increase sequencing depth and limit assay-specific biases, TCR repertoire library preparation and sequencing were carried out by different laboratories using diverse techniques. For each donor, three plates each were used for CD4 naive and CD4 memory, two plates were used for CD8 naive, and one plate was used for CD8 memory. Leukapheresis yielded between about 0.8 and 9.5 billion PBMCs per donor. The study deeply sequenced blood TCR repertoires of roughly five healthy adults to estimate repertoire size and the extent of clonotype sharing between individuals.

The donors were healthy, HIV-negative adults who had no recently reported acute infections or vaccinations. Every donor was a Caucasian adult living in Nashville, Tennessee, USA. CD4+ T cells were enriched by magnetic negative selection, after which naive cells were positively selected on CD45RA and the negative fraction was taken as the memory subset. Blood was collected by leukapheresis, and PBMCs were isolated by Ficoll-Histopaque density gradient centrifugation and then cryopreserved in liquid nitrogen vapor phase. Purity and quantity of every magnetically sorted T cell population were checked by analytical flow cytometry. Genomic DNA was isolated from every sorted fraction and measured by UV absorbance on a Nanodrop 2000c. Trimming leaves V shorter by 3 bases and J shorter by 10 bases, with the junction holding 8 bases beyond the gene matches. As encoded in the germline V gene, CDR1 is SGDLS while CDR2 is YYNGEE. The CDR3 holds 15 amino acids from the cysteine to the phenylalanine. Only the CDR3 portion is preserved as DNA: 45 bases, with reading frame beginning at the first base.

Regarding this clone: The specificity of this receptor is unknown. Nothing much larger sits one base from this clone, and base qualities are not available. Other DNA variants within this sample encode the same CDR3.

What the work shows at the level of the full study, not this receptor alone: Compared with non-shared clonotypes, the clonotypes found in all four sorted-subset donors had higher generation probabilities. Even with the large sequencing depth, rarefaction of the sorted-subset datasets indicated that sequencing was incomplete. Naive subsets generally had larger estimated clonotype richness than memory subsets did. The small number of donors limited the genetic and exposure-history diversity represented. Roughly 5% of naive CD4, around 3.5% of naive CD8, roughly 2.5% of memory CD4, and 0.35% to 0.5% of memory CD8 clonotypes were shared across a handful of donors. Sampling was restricted to blood, and TCR repertoires in tissues likely differ from the TCR repertoires found in blood. Based on pairwise subsampling, the degree of clonotype sharing among donors was expected to be affected by sequencing depth.

Using the deep immunoSEQ assay, TCR CDR3 regions were amplified from genomic DNA by multiplex PCR. Extracted genomic DNA from each cell subset was distributed evenly across all wells of several immunoSEQ 96-well plates, and each plate was treated as a replicate. For sorted subsets, roughly 200 ng genomic DNA, equal to about 30,000 T cell genomes, was loaded into each replicate PCR. Purified libraries were quantified with a Qubit 3.0 fluorometer, sized on a Bioanalyzer 2100, and re-quantified with the KAPA Library Quantification kit. Every immunoSEQ 96-well plate was sequenced on a dedicated single-read 150-cycle Illumina NextSeq 550 flow cell. The authors' analysis ran thus. Because the immunoSEQ output included only junctional sequences and no quality scores, the filtering could not be the same as the filtering used for full-length reads. Sequences were annotated with PyIR, a Python wrapper for IgBLAST v1.9, and V/J genes and CDR3 were assigned using IMGT germline references. Reads were filtered out if the reads had weak V/J assignments (E-value above 1e-6), no CDR3, stop codons, out-of-frame junctions, or ambiguous translated residues. V3J clonotypes were defined as sequences sharing the same inferred V gene, J gene, and CDR3 amino acid sequence. To compute the percentage overlap between repertoires, the number of shared unique clonotypes was divided by the size of the smaller repertoire. Three approaches were used to assess repertoire richness: RTK rarefaction, the Chao1 estimator, and Recon v2.1 estimates of unobserved clonotypes. Generation probabilities for all TCRbeta clonotypes obtained by the gDNA method from a few donors were computed using OLGA. This is the immuneACCESS table as TCRdb keeps it, with only in-frame sequences that have V and J called. A part of the clones is gone; compared with another copy, unresolved V genes explain less than half, and the rest is unexplained. D and trimming come from the DNA, and the V and J calls and clone size come from that table. This sample comprises around 1 million clones, about 80% of them detected only once. About 1.5% of the sample belongs to the ten largest clones.

The sequence was collected from a man between 18 and 35 years old in good health. This chain joins TRBV9 to TRBJ1-6, with 9 junctional bases fitting TRBD1. Sequenced sample: memory CD4+ T cells sorted from blood. The cell subset or site label here, explained by the study, means: CD45RA-negative fraction. CDR3 protein: CASSALGQGGSPLHF. The DNA is TGTGCCAGCAGCGCCCTGGGACAGGGTGGCTCACCCCTCCACTTT.